The rows below give T cell receptor beta chains drawn from one sample of a study of control samples from healthy donors and cancer patients. Profiled with immunoSEQ multiplex PCR; TCRdb holds only in-frame clones, not every one. This sample yields roughly 150,000 clones, of which 80% to 95% are seen a single time; 0.55% to 0.7% belongs to the top ten. The specimen sequenced was blood. The receptors come from a woman aged 25 to 39 in good health. Each CDR3 is given without its conserved first and last residue. Each record gives: clone size, V gene, J gene, CDR3 protein. Clone size appears in some rows only: once, few, many, or a class for an expanded clone.

clone_size: NA; v_call: TRBV30; j_call: TRBJ2-1; cdr3_aa: ACDRGLVADEQF
clone_size: NA; v_call: TRBV6-6; j_call: TRBJ2-3; cdr3_aa: ASFQGGPRDTQY
clone_size: NA; v_call: TRBV28; j_call: TRBJ1-5; cdr3_aa: ASSFRQPGPQH
clone_size: once; v_call: TRBV5-1; j_call: TRBJ2-6; cdr3_aa: ASSSGAGANVLT
clone_size: NA; v_call: TRBV11-1; j_call: TRBJ2-1; cdr3_aa: ASSFDSNEQF
clone_size: NA; v_call: TRBV5-1; j_call: TRBJ2-7; cdr3_aa: ASSVSSYEQY
clone_size: NA; v_call: TRBV28; j_call: TRBJ1-1; cdr3_aa: ASSPDRGLAF
clone_size: NA; v_call: TRBV6-5; j_call: TRBJ1-1; cdr3_aa: ASRSNTEAF
clone_size: NA; v_call: TRBV3-1/TRBV3-2; j_call: TRBJ1-1; cdr3_aa: ASSQLRQKLNTEAF
clone_size: NA; v_call: TRBV6-6; j_call: TRBJ2-7; cdr3_aa: ASSKDRGYEQY
clone_size: NA; v_call: TRBV14; j_call: TRBJ2-5; cdr3_aa: ASSQGTGGAAETQY
clone_size: NA; v_call: TRBV7-2; j_call: TRBJ2-1; cdr3_aa: ASSLLAVDNEQF
clone_size: NA; v_call: TRBV25-1; j_call: TRBJ1-2; cdr3_aa: ASSEGVTGYLAAYT
clone_size: NA; v_call: TRBV9; j_call: TRBJ1-1; cdr3_aa: ASSVALNTEAF
clone_size: once; v_call: TRBV5-4; j_call: TRBJ1-6; cdr3_aa: ASSLVDRRNSPLH
clone_size: NA; v_call: TRBV6-2/TRBV6-3; j_call: TRBJ2-6; cdr3_aa: ASSLRDSGANVLT
clone_size: NA; v_call: TRBV27; j_call: TRBJ2-1; cdr3_aa: ASRPKNSYNEQF
clone_size: NA; v_call: TRBV7-2; j_call: TRBJ1-5; cdr3_aa: ASSLLLGNQPQH
clone_size: NA; v_call: TRBV29-1; j_call: TRBJ1-2; cdr3_aa: SVSAAGFDYGYT
clone_size: NA; v_call: TRBV5-1; j_call: TRBJ2-3; cdr3_aa: ASSEGSTDTQY
clone_size: NA; v_call: TRBV6-1; j_call: TRBJ1-4; cdr3_aa: ASSEGAGAGEKLF
clone_size: NA; v_call: TRBV15; j_call: TRBJ2-1; cdr3_aa: ATSRGRGPSYNEQF
clone_size: NA; v_call: TRBV5-1; j_call: TRBJ2-7; cdr3_aa: ASTLGTGSYEQY
clone_size: NA; v_call: TRBV30; j_call: TRBJ2-2; cdr3_aa: AWSPSYNTGELF
clone_size: NA; v_call: TRBV7-8; j_call: TRBJ2-2; cdr3_aa: ASSLAYFGPGSTGELF
clone_size: NA; v_call: TRBV5-1; j_call: TRBJ2-3; cdr3_aa: ASSFNSGSDTQY
clone_size: once; v_call: TRBV6-4; j_call: TRBJ1-2; cdr3_aa: ASSDSADPYGYT
clone_size: NA; v_call: TRBV6-6; j_call: TRBJ2-1; cdr3_aa: ASSYRDQPPEQF
clone_size: NA; v_call: TRBV28; j_call: TRBJ1-1; cdr3_aa: ASSSDTGNTEAF
clone_size: NA; v_call: TRBV18; j_call: TRBJ2-1; cdr3_aa: ASSPTTGWVINEQF
clone_size: NA; v_call: TRBV28; j_call: TRBJ1-4; cdr3_aa: ASRLAAPNEKLF
clone_size: NA; v_call: TRBV6-5; j_call: TRBJ2-1; cdr3_aa: ASRPVRGLVKQF
clone_size: NA; v_call: TRBV2; j_call: TRBJ1-5; cdr3_aa: ASSETRNNFNQPQH
clone_size: NA; v_call: TRBV28; j_call: TRBJ2-2; cdr3_aa: ASSLSNTGELF
clone_size: NA; v_call: TRBV10-1; j_call: TRBJ2-3; cdr3_aa: ASSESLVADTQY
clone_size: NA; v_call: TRBV3-1/TRBV3-2; j_call: TRBJ1-2; cdr3_aa: ASSPDIPTDGYT
clone_size: NA; v_call: TRBV10-3; j_call: TRBJ2-1; cdr3_aa: AISSDSLLYNEQF
clone_size: NA; v_call: TRBV28; j_call: TRBJ2-7; cdr3_aa: ASEIRTGVEQY
clone_size: NA; v_call: TRBV10-2; j_call: TRBJ2-5; cdr3_aa: ASRHRGQGETQY
clone_size: NA; v_call: TRBV5-1; j_call: TRBJ2-7; cdr3_aa: ASSLEAGGPSSYEQY
clone_size: NA; v_call: TRBV13; j_call: TRBJ2-5; cdr3_aa: ASSLGDRAETQY
clone_size: NA; v_call: TRBV10-3; j_call: TRBJ1-1; cdr3_aa: AISSVQNTEAF
clone_size: NA; v_call: TRBV28; j_call: TRBJ2-2; cdr3_aa: ASSLGRMF
clone_size: NA; v_call: TRBV5-5; j_call: TRBJ1-1; cdr3_aa: ASRKDRGNEAF
clone_size: NA; v_call: TRBV27; j_call: TRBJ2-1; cdr3_aa: ASSFGGNSYNEQF
clone_size: NA; v_call: TRBV30; j_call: TRBJ1-5; cdr3_aa: AWAQGAGNQPQH
clone_size: once; v_call: TRBV27; j_call: TRBJ1-2; cdr3_aa: ASSPARTGGNGYT
clone_size: NA; v_call: TRBV20-1; j_call: TRBJ1-3; cdr3_aa: SASRGSSGNTIY
clone_size: few; v_call: TRBV6-5; j_call: TRBJ1-5; cdr3_aa: ASSRGSQPQH
clone_size: once; v_call: TRBV19; j_call: TRBJ2-2; cdr3_aa: ASGGSETIGVTGELF
clone_size: NA; v_call: TRBV6-1; j_call: TRBJ2-7; cdr3_aa: ASSEGYEQY
clone_size: NA; v_call: TRBV10-2; j_call: TRBJ2-7; cdr3_aa: ASKGGQGPYEQY
clone_size: NA; v_call: TRBV27; j_call: TRBJ1-1; cdr3_aa: ASSWTGNTEAF
clone_size: NA; v_call: TRBV6-5; j_call: TRBJ1-4; cdr3_aa: ASLEMGLTEKLF
clone_size: NA; v_call: TRBV3-1/TRBV3-2; j_call: TRBJ2-5; cdr3_aa: ASSQAEKTQY
clone_size: NA; v_call: TRBV2; j_call: TRBJ2-7; cdr3_aa: ASSADSYEQY
clone_size: NA; v_call: TRBV28; j_call: TRBJ1-5; cdr3_aa: ASRGRSNQPQH
clone_size: NA; v_call: TRBV9; j_call: TRBJ1-2; cdr3_aa: ASSVGQGADYGYT
clone_size: NA; v_call: TRBV30; j_call: TRBJ1-5; cdr3_aa: AWSQENQPQH